The T cell receptor (beta chain) described here comes from a study of T cell responses to AZD1222 COVID-19 vaccine. Findings and caveats of the study: Clonal diversity was possibly underestimated; the donors were predominantly white British and more often female. Sampled repertoires all dated from after the peak T cell response.

Turning to this clone: Its antigen remains unknown.

The CDR3 runs 14 residues. The V gene's germline CDR1 is SGDLS and CDR2 YYNGEE. Trimming cost V 4 bases and J 5 bases; bases outside gene matches: 8. The repertoire was sequenced with immunoSEQ multiplex PCR; TCRdb's copy has only in-frame clones and lacks some. The sample has 140,000 to 150,000 clones; more than 70% are singletons. This specimen consisted of peripheral blood, obtained on day 0 of AZD1222 vaccination. The chain couples TRBV9 to TRBJ1-2, with 7 bases matching TRBD1. The clonotype originates from an adult in good health. The CDR3 coding sequence is TGTGCCAGCAGCCCATTCCAGGGGGGGTATGGCTACACCTTC. Amino acid sequence: CASSPFQGGYGYTF.